The 31 T cell receptor beta chains below all came from one sample that was sequenced in a study of blood T cells in healthy people across ages. The use of a sample-barcoded 5' primer and a J-beta primer mix characterized a second PCR of about 6 to 11 cycles. TCRdb processed the 5' RACE reads anew with MiXCR; each CDR3 protein has one entry. The table records 850,000 to 1,000,000 distinct CDR3 sequences, roughly 52% of them present only once. Sequenced material: blood. All receptors come from a man aged 25 to 40 in good health.

The V and J genes are TRBV3-1 and TRBJ1-6; D uncertain. Germline V gene lookup returns CDR1 LGHDT and CDR2 YNNKEL (reference sequence). Trimming left V 1 base short and J 10 bases short, with 11 bases between. The CDR3 covers 14 residues. The CDR3 region is CASSQVPGESPLHF. CDR3 coding DNA: TGTGCCAGCAGCCAAGTTCCTGGGGAATCACCCCTCCACTTT.

The chain uses TRBV28 and TRBJ2-1; 8 bases are shared with TRBD1. Trimming removed 7 bases from V and 8 bases from J; junction bases left unmatched: 16. The CDR3 spans 16 residues. Germline V gene lookup returns CDR1 MDHEN and CDR2 SYDVKM. The CDR3 DNA reads TGTGCCAGCACCAGATCCGATACAGGGGGGCCCTATGAGCAGTTCTTC. Protein sequence: CASTRSDTGGPYEQFF.

This clonotype has ten or more counts. This chain links TRBV5-1 with TRBJ2-5, with 8 nucleotides matching TRBD1. The CDR3 runs 12 residues. V was clipped by 7 bases and J by 2 bases; unmatched bases: 1. The germline V gene has CDR1 SGHRS and CDR2 YFSETQ. Written as DNA, the CDR3 is TGCGCCAGCCGGACAGGGCAAGAGACCCAGTACTTC. It yields the protein CASRTGQETQYF.

This chain joins TRBV4-3 and TRBJ1-1, with D maybe TRBD1 (5 bases). The germline V gene has CDR1 LGHNA and CDR2 YSLEER. This CDR3 has 12 amino acids. V lost 3 bases to trimming and J lost 4 bases, with 6 bases between them. This CDR3 is CASSQGLTEAFF. CDR3 DNA: TGCGCCAGCAGCCAGGGGCTCACTGAAGCTTTCTTT.

This clonotype was observed a handful of times. The chain employs TRBV6-1 and TRBJ2-1, with 10 bases matching TRBD2. With 1 base clipped from V and 6 bases from J, the junction kept 3 bases outside the gene matches. This CDR3 comprises 15 residues. Looked up from germline, CDR1 is MNHNS and CDR2 is SASEGT. The CDR3: CASSEEAGGPNEQFF. In nucleotides, the CDR3 is TGTGCCAGCAGTGAAGAAGCGGGGGGGCCCAATGAGCAGTTCTTC.

CDR3 DNA sequence: TGCAGCGTTGGCAGGGAGGGCGGGCCCCAGCATTTT. Its protein product is CSVGREGGPQHF. The rearrangement joins TRBV29-1 to TRBJ1-5, with TRBD1 as a possible D gene (5 bases). V was cut by 4 bases and J by 9 bases, with 13 bases left in between. This CDR3 spans 12 amino acids. In germline, CDR1 is SQVTM, CDR2 ANQGSEA.

In this sample, this clonotype turned up many times. This chain uses TRBV10-3 with TRBJ2-5, with D perhaps TRBD1 (5 bases). V lost 5 bases and J 5 bases, leaving 12 bases between the germline ends. Germline V gives CDR1 ENHRY, CDR2 SYGVKD. The CDR3 consists of 13 residues. The DNA for the CDR3 is TGTGCCATCAGTCCAGGGTTATTGGAGACCCAGTACTTC. Residues: CAISPGLLETQYF.

The chain combines TRBV6-6 with TRBJ2-7; TRBD1 is a possible D gene (5 bases). The germline V gene encodes CDR1 MNHNY and CDR2 SVGAGI (reference sequence). CDR3 size: 12 residues. Trimming stripped 5 bases from V and 2 bases from J, with 7 bases between. This chain's CDR3 is CASSTTAYEQYF. The CDR3, as DNA: TGTGCCAGCAGTACGACAGCCTACGAGCAGTACTTC.

A remark on this clonotype: This may arise from a read error, as a much more abundant clone is one base away. V and J are TRBV2 and TRBJ1-2; tentatively, D is TRBD1 (5 bases). The V gene's germline CDR1 is SNHLY and CDR2 FYNNEI. V gave up 1 base and J gave up 12 bases, with 15 bases separating them. This CDR3 region has 13 residues. Written as DNA, the CDR3 is TGTGCCAGCAGTGAAGTAGAAAATCGGGGCCACACCTTC. Residues: CASSEVENRGHTF. Drawing the rest from reference TRBV2 and TRBJ1-2, the complete variable domain is EPEVTQTPSHQVTQMGQEVILRCVPISNHLYFYWYRQILGQKVEFLVSFYNNEISEKSEIFDDQFSVERPDGSNFTLKIRSTKLEDSAMYFCASSEVENRGHTFGSGTRLTVV.

This rearrangement joins TRBV6-2 or TRBV6-3 to TRBJ2-2; tentatively, D is TRBD1 (6 bases). The germline V gene encodes CDR1 MNHEY and CDR2 SVGEGT. The length of the CDR3 is 13 residues. Trimming stripped 1 base from V and 6 bases from J, with 6 bases between. The CDR3, as DNA: TGTGCCAGCAGTTACTGGGGGCCCGGGGAGCTGTTTTTT. It translates to CASSYWGPGELFF.

The chain is built from TRBV5-1 and TRBJ2-3; D gene uncertain. This CDR3 contains 14 residues. V dropped 7 bases and J dropped 0 bases, with 12 bases sitting between them. Germline lookup yields CDR1 SGHRS and CDR2 YFSETQ. CDR3 nucleotide sequence: TGCGCCAGCGGTGGCGGCCCTAGCACAGATACGCAGTATTTT. Its translation: CASGGGPSTDTQYF.

This clonotype was seen repeatedly, ten times or more. The CDR3 reads CASSLGHQNTEAFF. CDR3 DNA sequence: TGTGCCAGCAGCTTAGGTCACCAGAACACTGAAGCTTTCTTT. The gene calls are TRBV7-2 and TRBJ1-1; D is uncertain. The ends were cut back, 1 base at V and 1 base at J, with 7 bases in the middle. CDR1 is SGHTA, CDR2 FQGNSA, per germline. There are 14 residues in the CDR3.

The genes are TRBV20-1 and TRBJ1-5; D is possibly TRBD1 (5 bases). V was shortened by 6 bases and J by 6 bases, with 15 bases between the two germline ends. Germline loops: CDR1 DFQATT, CDR2 SNEGSKA (reference sequence). The CDR3 loop spans 13 amino acids. The CDR3 loop reads CSASPGSAQPQHF. For the CDR3, the DNA is TGCAGTGCGTCCCCAGGGTCGGCTCAGCCCCAGCATTTT.

Only a few counts were recorded for this clonotype. The chain carries TRBV20-1 and TRBJ2-7; TRBD1 aligns across 7 bases. This CDR3 is 15 amino acids long. Per the germline V gene, CDR1 is DFQATT and CDR2 is SNEGSKA (reference sequence). Unmatched junction bases numbered 9, after V lost 4 bases and J lost 0 bases. CDR3 amino acids: CSATAGTASSYEQYF. The CDR3 coding sequence is TGCAGTGCTACGGCCGGGACAGCGAGCTCCTACGAGCAGTACTTC.

A few counts support this clonotype. This rearrangement joins TRBV20-1 to TRBJ1-6; possibly TRBD1 for D (6 bases). Germline V lookup: CDR1 DFQATT, CDR2 SNEGSKA (reference sequence). V lost 4 bases and J 7 bases, leaving 11 bases between the germline ends. This CDR3 has 13 amino acids. For the CDR3, the DNA is TGCAGTGCTAACAGGGAGGGCAATTCACCCCTCCACTTT. This gives the protein CSANREGNSPLHF.

This clonotype was found a few times. This chain joins TRBV2 and TRBJ2-3, with 7 bases lining up with TRBD1. This CDR3 has 13 residues. From germline, CDR1 is SNHLY and CDR2 FYNNEI. The ends lost 6 bases at V and 9 bases at J; junction bases unmatched: 9. The CDR3 DNA sequence: TGTGCCAGCAGCTACACAGGGGACGAAACGCAGTATTTT. This codes for CASSYTGDETQYF. The complete variable domain, with remaining parts taken from reference TRBV2 and TRBJ2-3, reads EPEVTQTPSHQVTQMGQEVILRCVPISNHLYFYWYRQILGQKVEFLVSFYNNEISEKSEIFDDQFSVERPDGSNFTLKIRSTKLEDSAMYFCASSYTGDETQYFGPGTRLTVL.

The chain carries TRBV12-5 and TRBJ1-2; TRBD1 might be the D (6 bases). V dropped 3 bases and J dropped 6 bases, with 23 bases sitting between them. The CDR3 extends over 17 amino acids. Germline-derived CDR1 and CDR2 are LGHNT and FRNRAP. Here the CDR3 DNA reads TGTGCTAGTGGTTTCGGGGAAGCCAAGGGGGTTTCGGATGGCTACACCTTC. Its translation: CASGFGEAKGVSDGYTF.

The chain is built from TRBV6-1 and TRBJ2-5, with 11 positions matching TRBD1. TRBJ2-7 explains the end of the DNA better; the J call may be wrong. Germline V gives CDR1 MNHNS, CDR2 SASEGT. This CDR3 is 13 amino acids long. CDR3 protein: CANSGQGAYEQYF. Here the CDR3 DNA reads TGTGCCAACTCGGGACAGGGGGCCTACGAGCAGTACTTC.

The J gene is TRBJ2-7, the V gene TRBV7-2; D is ambiguous. Germline lookup yields CDR1 SGHTA and CDR2 FQGNSA. Trimming left V 5 bases short and J 1 base short, with 12 bases between. The CDR3 has 14 residues. The CDR3 loop reads CASSPTAVSYEQYF. For the CDR3, the DNA is TGTGCCAGCAGCCCAACGGCAGTGTCCTACGAGCAGTACTTC.

The chain recombines TRBV5-1 with TRBJ2-2, with 10 bases lining up with TRBD2. V lost 0 bases to trimming and J lost 1 base; unmatched junction nucleotides: 6. The CDR3 consists of 18 residues. Germline lookup yields CDR1 SGHRS and CDR2 YFSETQ. In DNA, the CDR3 is TGCGCCAGCAGCTTGGGGCTAGCGGGGGAGAAGAACACCGGGGAGCTGTTTTTT. Translating gives CASSLGLAGEKNTGELFF.

The genes are TRBV7-2 and TRBJ2-5; tentative D call: TRBD2 (7 bases). Germline V gene lookup returns CDR1 SGHTA and CDR2 FQGNSA. This CDR3 has 15 amino acids. V was pared by 3 bases and J by 11 bases, with 22 bases between. In DNA form, the CDR3 reads TGTGCCAGCAGCTTTATTGCGGGGGCCGGGAATGAGCAGTACTTC. Translating it yields CASSFIAGAGNEQYF.

This clonotype was picked up a small number of times. The V and J genes are TRBV12-3 or TRBV12-4 and TRBJ2-7; 7 positions agree with TRBD2. The V and J ends lost 6 bases and 3 bases, in that order; junction bases with no gene match: 5. The length of the CDR3 is 13 residues. The CDR3: CASSGTTNYEQYF. CDR3 in DNA: TGTGCCAGCAGCGGGACTACCAACTACGAGCAGTACTTC.

The V call is TRBV28, the J call TRBJ2-3; TRBD1 aligns across 10 bases. The V gene end was trimmed by 5 bases and the J gene end by 3 bases; junction bases not matched to a gene: 5. The CDR3 extends over 15 amino acids. CDR1 and CDR2 (germline): MDHEN, SYDVKM. The CDR3, as DNA: TGTGCCAGCAGTGAGGACAGGGGGAAGACAGATACGCAGTATTTT. It translates to CASSEDRGKTDTQYF.

The table lists this clonotype with a few counts. The rearrangement links TRBV7-9 to TRBJ2-2; 9 bases are a match to TRBD2. CDR1 SEHNR and CDR2 FQNEAQ come from the germline V gene (reference sequence). V shed 3 bases and J 4 bases; nucleotides not matched to a gene: 0. This CDR3 spans 14 amino acids. The CDR3 reads CASSLTSGTGELFF. The CDR3 DNA reads as TGTGCCAGCAGCTTGACTAGCGGCACCGGGGAGCTGTTTTTT.

The chain's CDR3 is CASSKVSGPRGGYTF. In DNA form, the CDR3 reads TGTGCCAGCAGCAAAGTGTCAGGGCCGAGGGGTGGCTACACCTTC. This chain joins TRBV21-1 and TRBJ1-2. TRBV21-1 corresponds to a pseudogene. The CDR3 runs 15 residues.

This clonotype was found many times. The chain recombines TRBV4-1 with TRBJ2-5, with 7 bases identical to TRBD2. The CDR3 runs to 15 residues. With V trimmed by 0 bases and J by 2 bases, 3 bases remained unmatched. CDR1 is MGHRA and CDR2 is YSYEKL in the germline V gene. The CDR3 DNA sequence: TGCGCCAGCAGCCAAGACGGGGGGTATCAAGAGACCCAGTACTTC. Translated, it gives CASSQDGGYQETQYF.

This clonotype has just a few counts. The V call is TRBV13, the J call TRBJ2-3; TRBD2 matches 14 bases. Per the germline V gene, CDR1 is PRHDT and CDR2 is FYEKMQ (reference sequence). The CDR3 has 17 residues. With 3 bases clipped from V and 2 bases from J, the junction kept 4 bases outside the gene matches. Written as DNA, the CDR3 is TGTGCCAGCAGCTTGCGACTAGCGGGGGGGCCCACAGATACGCAGTATTTT. Encoded protein: CASSLRLAGGPTDTQYF.

This clonotype was detected a few times. The chain carries TRBV11-2 and TRBJ2-7; tentatively, D is TRBD1 or TRBD2 (6 bases each). Trimming left V 0 bases short and J 2 bases short, with 14 bases between. This CDR3 region has 16 residues. Germline V gene lookup returns CDR1 SGHAT and CDR2 FQNNGV. CDR3 residues: CASSLDGGGRPYEQYF. As DNA, the CDR3 is TGTGCCAGCAGCTTAGACGGGGGCGGAAGACCCTACGAGCAGTACTTC. Drawing the rest from reference TRBV11-2 and TRBJ2-7, the complete variable domain is EAGVAQSPRYKIIEKRQSVAFWCNPISGHATLYWYQQILGQGPKLLIQFQNNGVVDDSQLPKDRFSAERLKGVDSTLKIQPAKLEDSAVYLCASSLDGGGRPYEQYFGPGTRLTVT.

The V gene is TRBV10-3, the J gene TRBJ1-1; no clear D gene. The CDR3 totals 15 residues. Per germline, CDR1 ENHRY and CDR2 SYGVKD. Trimming pared 3 bases from V and 0 bases from J, leaving 11 bases between. CDR3 DNA sequence: TGTGCCATCAGTGATCCTGAGAGGGTGAACACTGAAGCTTTCTTT. It codes for CAISDPERVNTEAFF.

The chain joins TRBV27 to TRBJ1-1; D is unresolved. Trimming left V 4 bases short and J 12 bases short, with 15 bases between. The CDR3 sequence is 12 residues long. Germline V gene lookup returns CDR1 MNHEY and CDR2 SMNVEV (reference sequence). The CDR3 DNA sequence: TGTGCCAGCAGTTCCGGCTCTCTGAGGCCTTTCTTT. Its translation is CASSSGSLRPFF.

V is TRBV7-9 and J is TRBJ1-4; the D gene is possibly TRBD1 (5 bases). The CDR3 contains 15 residues. V was shortened by 5 bases and J by 2 bases, with 12 bases between the two germline ends. The V gene's germline CDR1 is SEHNR and CDR2 FQNEAQ (reference sequence). The CDR3 is CASSAAWGTNEKLFF. The CDR3 nucleotides are TGTGCCAGCAGCGCGGCTTGGGGGACTAATGAAAAACTGTTTTTT.